The present T cell receptor beta chain was sequenced within a study of spatial heterogeneity in lung cancer. The CDR3 is made up of 13 amino acids. Germline values: CDR1 SGHTA, CDR2 FQGNSA. V was cut by 3 bases and J by 5 bases, with 7 bases left in between. TCRdb reprocessed the 5' RACE reads via MiXCR and lists one record per CDR3 protein. In the table there are roughly 9,900 distinct CDR3 sequences, 20% to 25% of which are singletons. Time point meaning: blood at routine non-recurrence follow-up after resection. Sequenced material: PBMCs, taken at follow-up. The source is a female donor with early-stage non-small cell lung cancer. The chain couples TRBV7-2 to TRBJ2-2; no reliable D call. The CDR3 DNA sequence: TGTGCCAGCAGCTTCTCCAGGACCGGGGAGCTGTTTTTT. Translating gives CASSFSRTGELFF.